Below, 27 T cell receptor beta chains from the same sample are listed, as sequenced in a study of T cell responses to AZD1222 COVID-19 vaccine. Assay: immunoSEQ multiplex PCR; the TCRdb copy retains only in-frame clones and omits some. The top ten hold 0.85% to 1.2% of the sample, which has about 130,000 clones, approximately 92% seen once. The sample was peripheral blood, taken 28 days after the second AZD1222 dose. These TCRs come from an adult who received the AZD1222 COVID-19 vaccine.

This chain links TRBV7-7 with TRBJ2-5; D could derive from TRBD1 or TRBD2 (6 bases each). V lost 2 bases to trimming and J lost 5 bases, with 12 bases between them. Germline values: CDR1 SSHAT, CDR2 FNYEAQ (reference sequence). The CDR3 covers 14 residues. CDR3 bases: TGTGCCAGCAGCTTAAGTACAGGGAGGGAGACCCAGTACTTC. Translated, it gives CASSLSTGRETQYF.

V gene TRBV6-1 combines with J gene TRBJ2-7, with a possible D match to TRBD2 (5 bases). V was cut by 3 bases and J by 0 bases, with 9 bases left in between. Germline CDR1 and CDR2: MNHNS and SASEGT. This CDR3 contains 14 residues. Here the CDR3 reads CASSEEADSYEQYF. In DNA, the CDR3 is TGTGCCAGCAGTGAGGAGGCAGACTCCTACGAGCAGTACTTC.

The chain links TRBV7-9 to TRBJ1-1; D remains ambiguous. CDR3 length: 12 amino acids. V gave up 5 bases and J gave up 2 bases, with 6 bases separating them. Looked up from germline, CDR1 is SEHNR and CDR2 is FQNEAQ (reference sequence). The CDR3 region has the DNA TGTGCCAGCAGCAAGGCTAACACTGAAGCTTTCTTT. It encodes CASSKANTEAFF.

The V call is TRBV4-1, the J call TRBJ2-1; D not resolved. Per germline, CDR1 MGHRA and CDR2 YSYEKL. V shed 0 bases and J shed 6 bases, with 9 bases lying between them. This CDR3 contains 14 residues. CDR3 sequence (DNA): TGCGCCAGCAGCCAAGACCCCAGTTTCAATGAGCAGTTCTTC. Encoded protein: CASSQDPSFNEQFF.

The chain has TRBV5-1 and TRBJ1-1; D unclear. V lost 0 bases and J lost 0, with 9 bases in between. Germline loops: CDR1 SGHRS, CDR2 YFSETQ. This CDR3 has 15 residues. Here the CDR3 DNA reads TGCGCCAGCAGCTTGGACAGAAAAATGAACACTGAAGCTTTCTTT. Residues: CASSLDRKMNTEAFF. The complete variable domain, with remaining parts taken from reference TRBV5-1 and TRBJ1-1, reads KAGVTQTPRYLIKTRGQQVTLSCSPISGHRSVSWYQQTPGQGLQFLFEYFSETQRNKGNFPGRFSGRQFSNSRSEMNVSTLELGDSALYLCASSLDRKMNTEAFFGQGTRLTVV.

The chain has TRBV6-2 or TRBV6-3 and TRBJ1-2, with 10 bases fitting TRBD1. V shed 5 bases and J 2 bases; nucleotides not matched to a gene: 8. CDR1 is MNHEY, CDR2 SVGEGT, per germline. This CDR3 has 16 amino acids. For the CDR3, the DNA is TGTGCCAGCAGTGTCAGACCGGGACAGGGGAACTATGGCTACACCTTC. It specifies CASSVRPGQGNYGYTF.

J is TRBJ2-1 and V is TRBV18, with a possible D match to TRBD2 (6 bases). Germline loops: CDR1 KGHSH, CDR2 LQKENI. This CDR3 contains 16 residues. V was pared by 0 bases and J by 2 bases, with 11 bases between. The CDR3 DNA is TGTGCCAGCTCACCACCGGATAGCGGACCCTACAATGAGCAGTTCTTC. Translation: CASSPPDSGPYNEQFF. The variable domain in full, with the rest retrieved from reference TRBV18 and TRBJ2-1, is NAGVMQNPRHLVRRRGQEARLRCSPMKGHSHVYWYRQLPEEGLKFMVYLQKENIIDESGMPKERFSAEFPKEGPSILRIQQVVRGDSAAYFCASSPPDSGPYNEQFFGPGTRLTVL.

The gene calls are TRBV11-3 and TRBJ2-2; D not certain. V lost 4 bases and J lost 1, with 7 bases in between. Looked up from germline, CDR1 is SGHNT and CDR2 is YENEEA. The CDR3 has 14 amino acids. The CDR3 is CASSWAGNTGELFF. The DNA of the CDR3 is TGTGCCAGCAGCTGGGCAGGGAACACCGGGGAGCTGTTTTTT.

The CDR3 reads CATSRDPGAGNTEAFF. The CDR3, as DNA: TGTGCCACCAGCAGAGATCCAGGGGCCGGGAACACTGAAGCTTTCTTT. This chain connects TRBV15 to TRBJ1-1, with TRBD1 as a possible D gene (6 bases). The CDR3 runs to 16 residues. V dropped 0 bases and J dropped 1 base, with 12 bases sitting between them. Germline loops: CDR1 LNHNV, CDR2 YYDKDF (reference sequence). Full variable domain (missing parts from reference TRBV15 and TRBJ1-1): DAMVIQNPRYQVTQFGKPVTLSCSQTLNHNVMYWYQQKSSQAPKLLFHYYDKDFNNEADTPDNFQSRRPNTSFCFLDIRSPGLGDTAMYLCATSRDPGAGNTEAFFGQGTRLTVV.

The chain links TRBV6-5 to TRBJ2-5, with a tentative D call TRBD1 (5 bases). The V gene lost 6 bases and the J gene lost 7 bases, with 15 bases spanning the gap. This CDR3 has 13 amino acids. Germline-derived CDR1 and CDR2 are MNHEY and SVGAGI. The CDR3, as DNA: TGTGCCAGCAGCCGGACACTTAAGGGGACCCAGTACTTC. Amino acid sequence: CASSRTLKGTQYF.

The gene calls are TRBV5-1 and TRBJ2-3, with 11 bases lining up with TRBD1. The junction had 3 bases not matched to a gene; V was cut back by 0 bases and J by 0 bases. The CDR3 length is 17 residues. The germline CDR1 and CDR2 sequences are SGHRS and YFSETQ. The CDR3 sequence is CASSLGTGGSSTDTQYF. The DNA for the CDR3 is TGCGCCAGCAGCTTGGGGACAGGGGGCTCTAGCACAGATACGCAGTATTTT.

The DNA of the CDR3 is TGTGCCAGCAGCTTAAATAGCGGGAGCTCCTACAATGAGCAGTTCTTC. This sequence encodes CASSLNSGSSYNEQFF. The chain uses TRBV11-3 and TRBJ2-1; 9 bases match TRBD2. Germline assignment: CDR1 SGHNT and CDR2 YENEEA. The trim removed 2 bases at V and 0 bases at J, leaving 2 bases unmatched. The CDR3 covers 16 residues.

This clone was seen only once. This chain joins TRBV19 and TRBJ1-2; D may be TRBD1 (5 bases). The CDR3 has 14 residues. Germline CDR1 reads LNHDA; CDR2 reads SQIVND (reference sequence). V lost 3 bases, J lost 4 bases, and 12 bases lay in between. CDR3 nucleotide sequence: TGTGCCAGTAGTATGGTGCCGACAGTCTATGGCTACACCTTC. As protein: CASSMVPTVYGYTF.

The V gene is TRBV3-1 (or the pseudogene TRBV3-2), the J gene TRBJ2-7; either TRBD1 or TRBD2 may fit D (5 bases each). The germline CDR1 and CDR2 sequences are LGHDT and YNNKEL (reference sequence). The CDR3 is 14 amino acids. V lost 3 bases to trimming and J lost 2 bases, with 11 bases between them. CDR3 sequence (DNA): TGTGCCAGCAGCCAGGGGACCGGCACCTACGAGCAGTACTTC. This encodes CASSQGTGTYEQYF.

The gene calls are TRBV7-8 and TRBJ2-3, with 7 bases identical to TRBD1. V shed 8 bases, J shed 1 base, and the junction held 6 bases outside the gene matches. Germline CDR1 SGHVS, CDR2 FQNEAQ. The CDR3 consists of 14 residues. For the CDR3, the DNA is TGTGCCAGCTTTTTACAGGGGCGCACAGATACGCAGTATTTT. Translating it yields CASFLQGRTDTQYF. The full variable domain, its missing parts supplied by reference TRBV7-8 and TRBJ2-3, is GAGVSQSPRYKVAKRGQDVALRCDPISGHVSLFWYQQALGQGPEFLTYFQNEAQLDKSGLPSDRFFAERPEGSVSTLKIQRTQQEDSAVYLCASFLQGRTDTQYFGPGTRLTVL.

This clone occurred once. The chain couples TRBV18 to TRBJ2-1; D may be TRBD2 (5 bases). The CDR3 extends over 15 amino acids. The V gene's germline CDR1 is KGHSH and CDR2 LQKENI. Trimming removed 2 bases from V and 3 bases from J, with 11 bases in between. The CDR3 sequence: CASSPGLDIYNEQFF. DNA for the CDR3: TGTGCCAGCTCACCAGGACTTGATATCTACAATGAGCAGTTCTTC.

V usage is TRBV7-2 and J usage is TRBJ2-2; 7 nucleotides line up with TRBD1. With 5 bases clipped from V and 7 bases from J, the junction kept 7 bases outside the gene matches. The CDR3 loop spans 14 amino acids. Germline-derived CDR1 and CDR2 are SGHTA and FQGNSA. CDR3 sequence: CASSKQGWGGELFF. DNA of the CDR3: TGTGCCAGCAGCAAACAGGGGTGGGGCGGGGAGCTGTTTTTT.

The chain carries TRBV4-2 and TRBJ1-1; TRBD1 is a possible D gene (5 bases). Germline values: CDR1 LGHNA, CDR2 YNFKEQ. The CDR3 consists of 15 residues. V was trimmed by 4 bases and J by 3 bases, leaving 15 bases between them. The CDR3 DNA sequence: TGTGCCAGCAGCCGGAAACAGGAAAGTGACACTGAAGCTTTCTTT. Its protein is CASSRKQESDTEAFF.

This chain connects TRBV2 to TRBJ2-7; no clear D gene. The V gene's germline CDR1 is SNHLY and CDR2 FYNNEI. The CDR3 is 15 amino acids. V shed 3 bases and J shed 7 bases, with 19 bases lying between them. CDR3 nucleotides: TGTGCCAGCAGTGACTCCCCTATTGGTCAAGGGGAGCAGTACTTC. It yields the protein CASSDSPIGQGEQYF.

This rearrangement joins TRBV7-3 to TRBJ2-7; 9 positions match TRBD2. This CDR3 is built from 15 residues. With 3 bases clipped from V and 0 bases from J, the junction kept 3 bases outside the gene matches. The germline V gene has CDR1 SGHTA and CDR2 FQGTGA. CDR3: CASSFSGGTSYEQYF. DNA for the CDR3: TGTGCCAGCAGCTTTAGCGGGGGAACCTCCTACGAGCAGTACTTC.

This clone was counted only a few times. This chain connects TRBV18 to TRBJ1-5; D is uncertain. V was clipped by 2 bases and J by 4 bases, with 9 bases between them. This CDR3 is 14 amino acids long. The germline gives CDR1 KGHSH, CDR2 LQKENI. CDR3 coding DNA: TGTGCCAGCTCACCAGACCAGCTTAATCAGCCCCAGCATTTT. Its protein is CASSPDQLNQPQHF. The variable domain in full, with the rest retrieved from reference TRBV18 and TRBJ1-5, is NAGVMQNPRHLVRRRGQEARLRCSPMKGHSHVYWYRQLPEEGLKFMVYLQKENIIDESGMPKERFSAEFPKEGPSILRIQQVVRGDSAAYFCASSPDQLNQPQHFGDGTRLSIL.

This clone was detected only once. The V call is TRBV4-3, the J call TRBJ2-3, with TRBD2 matching 10 bases. This CDR3 region has 15 residues. Looked up from germline, CDR1 is LGHNA and CDR2 is YSLEER. After removal of 6 bases from V and 0 bases from J, the junction contained 3 bases not matched to a gene. This CDR3 reads CASSHSGGSTDTQYF. CDR3 DNA: TGCGCCAGCAGTCATAGCGGGGGGAGCACAGATACGCAGTATTTT.

The V and J genes are TRBV12-3 or TRBV12-4 and TRBJ1-1; D is undetermined. V was trimmed by 4 bases and J by 2 bases, leaving 8 bases between them. This CDR3 is 13 amino acids long. The CDR3 DNA follows: TGTGCCAGCAGTTCTTTGGGTAACACTGAAGCTTTCTTT. Translating gives CASSSLGNTEAFF.

This rearrangement joins TRBV6-5 to TRBJ1-2; TRBD1 matches 7 bases. This CDR3 region has 13 residues. V gave up 2 bases and J gave up 7 bases; unmatched junction bases: 4. Germline V gives CDR1 MNHEY, CDR2 SVGAGI. In DNA, the CDR3 is TGTGCCAGCAGTTACGAAGACAGGGCTGGCTACACCTTC. It encodes CASSYEDRAGYTF.

The rearrangement uses TRBV27 and TRBJ2-7, with a weak D call TRBD1 (6 bases). V was shortened by 6 bases and J by 4 bases, with 13 bases between the two germline ends. Germline V gives CDR1 MNHEY, CDR2 SMNVEV (reference sequence). The CDR3 sequence is 13 residues long. The CDR3 nucleotides read TGTGCCAGCAGGTACAGGGATGGGTACGAGCAGTACTTC. Protein product: CASRYRDGYEQYF.

A few counts support this clone. The gene calls are TRBV18 and TRBJ1-3, with a possible D match to TRBD1 (5 bases). The CDR3 has 14 residues. V gave up 2 bases and J gave up 2 bases, with 7 bases separating them. Germline CDR1 is KGHSH and CDR2 is LQKENI. This chain's CDR3 is CASSPETAGNTIYF. The DNA for the CDR3 is TGTGCCAGCTCACCAGAGACAGCTGGAAACACCATATATTTT.

The CDR3 region is CASSEKGDTGRAFF. DNA for the CDR3: TGTGCCAGCAGTGAAAAGGGGGACACAGGGAGAGCTTTCTTT. The chain joins TRBV6-1 to TRBJ1-1; possible D gene TRBD1, 6 bases. There are 14 residues in the CDR3. The germline CDR1 and CDR2 sequences are MNHNS and SASEGT. Trimming removed 2 bases from V and 10 bases from J, with 17 bases in between.